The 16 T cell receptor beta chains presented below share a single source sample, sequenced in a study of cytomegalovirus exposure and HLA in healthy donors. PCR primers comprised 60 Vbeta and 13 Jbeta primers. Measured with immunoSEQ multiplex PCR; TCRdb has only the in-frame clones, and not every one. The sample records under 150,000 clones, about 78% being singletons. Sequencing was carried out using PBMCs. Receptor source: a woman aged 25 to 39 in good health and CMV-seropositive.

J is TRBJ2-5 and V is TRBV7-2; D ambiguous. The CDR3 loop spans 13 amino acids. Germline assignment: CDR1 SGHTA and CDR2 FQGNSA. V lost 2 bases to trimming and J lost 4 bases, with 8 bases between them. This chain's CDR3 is CASSLQVRETQYF. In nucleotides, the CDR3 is TGTGCCAGCAGCTTACAAGTGAGAGAGACCCAGTACTTC.

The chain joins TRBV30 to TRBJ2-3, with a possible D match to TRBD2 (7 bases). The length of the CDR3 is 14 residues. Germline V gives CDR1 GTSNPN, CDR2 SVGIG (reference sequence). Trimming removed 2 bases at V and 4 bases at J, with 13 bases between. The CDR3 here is CAWSRGDKADTQYF. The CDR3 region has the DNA TGTGCCTGGAGTCGGGGGGACAAGGCAGATACGCAGTATTTT.

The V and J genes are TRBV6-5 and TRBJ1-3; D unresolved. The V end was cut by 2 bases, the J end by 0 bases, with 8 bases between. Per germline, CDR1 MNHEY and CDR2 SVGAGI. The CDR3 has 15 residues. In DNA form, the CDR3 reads TGTGCCAGCAGTTACGGCGGCCGCTCTGGAAACACCATATATTTT. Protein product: CASSYGGRSGNTIYF.

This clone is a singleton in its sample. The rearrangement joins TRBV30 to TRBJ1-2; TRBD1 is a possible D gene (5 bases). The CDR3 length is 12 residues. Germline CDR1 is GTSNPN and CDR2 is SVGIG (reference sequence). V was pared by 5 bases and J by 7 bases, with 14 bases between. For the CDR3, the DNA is TGTGCCTGGGAAGCGCGGGGCTCTGGCTACACCTTC. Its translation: CAWEARGSGYTF. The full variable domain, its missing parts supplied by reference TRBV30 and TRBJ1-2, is SQTIHQWPATLVQPVGSPLSLECTVEGTSNPNLYWYRQAAGRGLQLLFYSVGIGQISSEVPQNLSASRPQDRQFILSSKKLLLSDSGFYLCAWEARGSGYTFGSGTRLTVV.

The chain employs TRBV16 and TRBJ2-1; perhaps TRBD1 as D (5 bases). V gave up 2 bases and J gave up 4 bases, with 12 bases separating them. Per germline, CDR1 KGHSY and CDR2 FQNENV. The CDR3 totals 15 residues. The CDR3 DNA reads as TGTGCCAGCAGCCAACAGGGCGAAGGATACAATGAGCAGTTCTTC. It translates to CASSQQGEGYNEQFF.

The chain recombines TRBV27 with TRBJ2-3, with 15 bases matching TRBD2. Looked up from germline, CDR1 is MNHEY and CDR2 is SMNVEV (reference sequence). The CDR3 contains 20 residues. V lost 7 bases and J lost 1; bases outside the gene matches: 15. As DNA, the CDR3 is TGTGCCAGCACCCCCGCCGGACTAGCGGGAGGGCCGTGGGGCACAGATACGCAGTATTTT. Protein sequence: CASTPAGLAGGPWGTDTQYF.

CDR3 sequence reads: CAISDRSNTEAFF. The CDR3 DNA follows: TGTGCCATCAGTGACAGGTCGAACACTGAAGCTTTCTTT. V usage is TRBV10-3 and J usage is TRBJ1-1, with D hard to call. V was clipped by 3 bases and J by 1 base, with 6 bases between them. In germline, CDR1 is ENHRY, CDR2 SYGVKD. This CDR3 is built from 13 residues.

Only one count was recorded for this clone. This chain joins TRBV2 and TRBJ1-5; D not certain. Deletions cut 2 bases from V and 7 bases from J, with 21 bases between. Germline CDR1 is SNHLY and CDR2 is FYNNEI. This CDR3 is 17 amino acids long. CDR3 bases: TGTGCCAGCAGTGAATCCGGGTCTCCCGGGGTTCTCCAGCCCCAGCATTTT. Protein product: CASSESGSPGVLQPQHF.

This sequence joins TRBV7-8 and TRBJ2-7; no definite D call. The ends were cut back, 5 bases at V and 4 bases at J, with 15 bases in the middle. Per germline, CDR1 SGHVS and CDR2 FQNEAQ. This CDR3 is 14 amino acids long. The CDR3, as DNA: TGTGCCAGCAGCCCCACGAGGTTTGAGTACGAGCAGTACTTC. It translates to CASSPTRFEYEQYF.

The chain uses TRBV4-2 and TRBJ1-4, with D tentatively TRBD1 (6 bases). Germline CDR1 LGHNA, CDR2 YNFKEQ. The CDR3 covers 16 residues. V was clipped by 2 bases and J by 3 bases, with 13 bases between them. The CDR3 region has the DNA TGTGCCAGCAGCCAACCGGTGGACAGTTCTAATGAAAAACTGTTTTTT. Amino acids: CASSQPVDSSNEKLFF.

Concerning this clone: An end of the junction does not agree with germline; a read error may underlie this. DNA for the CDR3: TGTTCCAGCAGCGAAGAGACAGGGTCGGGTCAGCCCCAGCATTTT. Protein product: CSSSEETGSGQPQHF. J is TRBJ1-5 and V is TRBV7-9; 7 bases agree with TRBD1. Germline loops: CDR1 SEHNR, CDR2 FQNEAQ (reference sequence). The CDR3 spans 15 residues. The full variable domain, rest sourced from reference TRBV7-9 and TRBJ1-5, is DTGVSQNPRHKITKRGQNVTFRCDPISEHNRLYWYRQTLGQGPEFLTYFQNEAQLEKSRLLSDRFSAERPKGSFSTLEIQRTEQGDSAMYLCSSSEETGSGQPQHFGDGTRLSIL.

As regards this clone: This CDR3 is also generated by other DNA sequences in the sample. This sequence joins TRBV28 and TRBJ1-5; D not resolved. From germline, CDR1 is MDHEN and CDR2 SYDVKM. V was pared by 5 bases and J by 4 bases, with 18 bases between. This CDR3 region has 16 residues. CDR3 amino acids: CASSPPGEARNQPQHF. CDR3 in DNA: TGTGCCAGCAGTCCACCGGGAGAGGCCCGAAATCAGCCCCAGCATTTT.

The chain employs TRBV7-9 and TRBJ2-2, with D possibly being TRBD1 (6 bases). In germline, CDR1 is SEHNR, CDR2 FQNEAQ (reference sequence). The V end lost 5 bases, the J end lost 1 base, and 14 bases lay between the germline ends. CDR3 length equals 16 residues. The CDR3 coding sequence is TGTGCCAGCAGCGCAGTAGGGGGAAAGAACACCGGGGAGCTGTTTTTT. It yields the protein CASSAVGGKNTGELFF.

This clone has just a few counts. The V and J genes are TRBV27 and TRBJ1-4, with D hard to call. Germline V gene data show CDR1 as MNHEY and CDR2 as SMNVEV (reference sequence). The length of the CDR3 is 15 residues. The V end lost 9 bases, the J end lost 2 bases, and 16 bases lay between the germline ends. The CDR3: CASQDLGSTNEKLFF. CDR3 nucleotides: TGTGCCAGTCAAGACCTGGGCAGCACTAATGAAAAACTGTTTTTT. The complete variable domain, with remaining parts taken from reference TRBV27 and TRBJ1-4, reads EAQVTQNPRYLITVTGKKLTVTCSQNMNHEYMSWYRQDPGLGLRQIYYSMNVEVTDKGDVPEGYKVSRKEKRNFPLILESPSPNQTSLYFCASQDLGSTNEKLFFGSGTQLSVL.

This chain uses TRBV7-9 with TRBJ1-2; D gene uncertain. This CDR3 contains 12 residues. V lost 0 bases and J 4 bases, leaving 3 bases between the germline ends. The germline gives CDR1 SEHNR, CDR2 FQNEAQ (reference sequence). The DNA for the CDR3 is TGTGCCAGCAGCTTAGCCGTCTATGGCTACACCTTC. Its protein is CASSLAVYGYTF.

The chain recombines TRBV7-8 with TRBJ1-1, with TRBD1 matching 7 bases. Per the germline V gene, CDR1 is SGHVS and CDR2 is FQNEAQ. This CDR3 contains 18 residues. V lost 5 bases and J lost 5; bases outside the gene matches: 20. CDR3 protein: CASSPHQGGAAFRTEAFF. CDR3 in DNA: TGTGCCAGCAGCCCGCATCAAGGGGGCGCGGCGTTTAGAACTGAAGCTTTCTTT.